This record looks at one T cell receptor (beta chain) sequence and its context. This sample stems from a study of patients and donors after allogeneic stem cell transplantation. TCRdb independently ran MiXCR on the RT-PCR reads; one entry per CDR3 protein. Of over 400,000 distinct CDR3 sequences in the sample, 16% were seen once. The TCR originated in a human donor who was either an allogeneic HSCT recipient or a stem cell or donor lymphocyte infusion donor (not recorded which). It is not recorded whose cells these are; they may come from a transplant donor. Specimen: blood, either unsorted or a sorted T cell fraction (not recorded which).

The CDR3 here is CASSYSMSQRGTDTQYF. CDR3 nucleotides: TGTGCCAGCAGTTACTCGATGTCCCAGCGGGGCACAGATACGCAGTATTTT. The rearrangement links TRBV6-2 or TRBV6-3 to TRBJ2-3, with D possibly TRBD2 on 6 matching bases. The CDR3 totals 17 residues. Trimming removed 0 bases from V and 1 base from J, with 14 bases in between. Germline CDR1 reads MNHEY; CDR2 reads SVGEGT.